Listed below are T cell receptor beta chains from one sample, sequenced in a study of T-cell memory formation after mild COVID-19. TCRdb itself ran the 5' RACE reads through MiXCR, one entry per CDR3 protein. The data show under 650,000 distinct CDR3 sequences, approximately 19% seen once. Sequenced sample: PBMCs or a T cell subset sorted from them (not recorded which). The receptor set was obtained from an adult woman who had mild COVID-19 (a few samples of this study predate the infection). Cell type and time point are not known. CDR3s include the opening cysteine and the closing phenylalanine or tryptophan. Fields, in order: V gene, clone size, D gene, J gene, CDR3 length, CDR3 DNA, CDR3 protein. D genes are given only for firm matches. Rows may omit the clone size; those that give it use once, few, many or a size class.

TRBV9	many	TRBD1	TRBJ1-6	15	TGTGCCAGCAGCCCCATGACAGGGAGTAATTCACCCCTCCACTTT	CASSPMTGSNSPLHF
TRBV25-1	few	TRBD1	TRBJ2-6	17	TGTGCCAGCAGTGTCCCGGGACAGGGATCTGGGGCCAACGTCCTGACTTTC	CASSVPGQGSGANVLTF
TRBV29-1	NA	TRBD2	TRBJ2-1	15	TGCAGCGTTGGTGTGGGGGAGGGCCCGCTGGATGAGCAGTTCTTC	CSVGVGEGPLDEQFF
TRBV6-4	NA	NA	TRBJ1-1	13	TGTGCCAGCAGGAGGGCCGAGTACACTGAAGCTTTCTTT	CASRRAEYTEAFF
TRBV9	few	TRBD2	TRBJ2-5	16	TGTGCCAGCAGCCCCCGGCATAGCGGGGGGAGTGAGACCCAGTACTTC	CASSPRHSGGSETQYF
TRBV4-2	few	NA	TRBJ1-4	15	TGTGCCAGCAGCCAAGAAAGCAGGGGAGGGGAAAAACTGTTTTTT	CASSQESRGGEKLFF
TRBV7-9	few	TRBD1	TRBJ2-7	15	TGTGCCAGCAGCCCTGGGACAGGCAACGACTACGAGCAGTACTTC	CASSPGTGNDYEQYF
TRBV27	NA	TRBD2	TRBJ2-7	16	TGTGCCAGCGGAACTGGTAGCGGGTCCATCTCCTACGAGCAGTACTTC	CASGTGSGSISYEQYF
TRBV7-3	many	TRBD2	TRBJ2-3	14	TGTGCCAGCAGCTTAGGACTAGCGGCGGATACGCAGTATTTT	CASSLGLAADTQYF
TRBV4-1	few	NA	TRBJ1-5	13	TGCGCCAGCAGCCCAGGGTGGCATCAGCCCCAGCATTTT	CASSPGWHQPQHF